This T cell receptor (beta chain) appears in the sequencing data of a study of cytomegalovirus exposure and HLA in healthy donors. Overall study context: It was reported in a later analysis that the 120 validation repertoires used the same platform as the approximately 670 first-cohort repertoires. Findings of the study overall: According to reports, the classifier identified cytomegalovirus status with high specificity and sensitivity. The tendency of first-cohort TCR clusters to co-occur in the 120 or so validation repertoires emerged from a later analysis. TCR sequences were mostly rare, though some public TCRs occurred in many donors.

Here immunoSEQ multiplex PCR was the method, and the copy in TCRdb shows in-frame clones only, minus some. The data contain approximately 300,000 clones, roughly 90% of them singletons. This clone was picked up one time. Its antigen is undetermined. Germline V gene sequence: CDR1 SGHTA, CDR2 FQGNSA. Germline trimming cut 5 bases from V and 2 bases from J; bases unmatched to any gene: 3. This CDR3 is 14 amino acids long. This sequence originates from a woman aged 18-30 years in good health and CMV-seronegative. The source material was PBMCs. V is TRBV7-2 and J is TRBJ2-7; TRBD2 agrees at 10 bases. The CDR3 protein is CASSKAGGPYEQYF. DNA for the CDR3: TGTGCCAGCAGCAAAGCGGGAGGGCCCTACGAGCAGTACTTC.